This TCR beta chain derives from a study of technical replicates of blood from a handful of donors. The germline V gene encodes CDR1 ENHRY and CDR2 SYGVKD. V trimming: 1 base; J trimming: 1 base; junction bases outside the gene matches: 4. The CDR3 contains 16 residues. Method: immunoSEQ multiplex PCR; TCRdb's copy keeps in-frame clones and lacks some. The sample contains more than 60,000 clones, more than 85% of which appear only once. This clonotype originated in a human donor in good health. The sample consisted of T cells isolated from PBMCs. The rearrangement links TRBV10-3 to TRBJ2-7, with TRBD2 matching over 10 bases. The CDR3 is CAISELAGGISYEQYF. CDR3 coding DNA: TGTGCCATCAGTGAGTTAGCGGGGGGCATATCCTACGAGCAGTACTTC.